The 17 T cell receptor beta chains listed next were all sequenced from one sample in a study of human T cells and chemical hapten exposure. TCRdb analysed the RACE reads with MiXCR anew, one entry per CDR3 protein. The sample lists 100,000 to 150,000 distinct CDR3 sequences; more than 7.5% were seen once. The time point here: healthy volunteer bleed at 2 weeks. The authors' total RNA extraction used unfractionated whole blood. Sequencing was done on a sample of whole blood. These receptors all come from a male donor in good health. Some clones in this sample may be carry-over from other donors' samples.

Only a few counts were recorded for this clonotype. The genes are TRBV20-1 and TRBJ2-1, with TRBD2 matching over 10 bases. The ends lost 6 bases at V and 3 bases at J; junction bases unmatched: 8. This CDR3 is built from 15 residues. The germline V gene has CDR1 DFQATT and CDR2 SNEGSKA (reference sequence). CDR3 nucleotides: TGCAGTGCCGAGACTAGCGGGCCGGTCTACAATGAGCAGTTCTTC. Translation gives CSAETSGPVYNEQFF.

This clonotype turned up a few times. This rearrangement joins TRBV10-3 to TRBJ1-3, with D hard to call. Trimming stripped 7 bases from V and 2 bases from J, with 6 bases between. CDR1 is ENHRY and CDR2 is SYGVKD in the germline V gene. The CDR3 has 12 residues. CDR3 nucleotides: TGTGCCATCACTCCGACTGGAAACACCATATATTTT. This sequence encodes CAITPTGNTIYF.

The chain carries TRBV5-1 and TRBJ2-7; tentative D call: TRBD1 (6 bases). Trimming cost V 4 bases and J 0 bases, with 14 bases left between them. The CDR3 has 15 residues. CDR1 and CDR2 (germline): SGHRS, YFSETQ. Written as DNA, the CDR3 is TGCGCCAGCAGCGTGGACAGCTCAAGCTCCTACGAGCAGTACTTC. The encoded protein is CASSVDSSSSYEQYF.

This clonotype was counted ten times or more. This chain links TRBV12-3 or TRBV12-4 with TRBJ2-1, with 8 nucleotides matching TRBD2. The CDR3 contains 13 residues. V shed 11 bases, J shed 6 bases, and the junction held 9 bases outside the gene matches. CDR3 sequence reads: CAATTGGFNEQFF. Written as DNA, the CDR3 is TGTGCCGCTACGACGGGGGGGTTCAATGAGCAGTTCTTC.

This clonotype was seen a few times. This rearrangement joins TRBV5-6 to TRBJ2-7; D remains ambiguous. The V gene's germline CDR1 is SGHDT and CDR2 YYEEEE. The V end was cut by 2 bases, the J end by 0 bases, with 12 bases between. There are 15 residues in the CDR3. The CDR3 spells CASSLVTAYSYEQYF. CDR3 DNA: TGTGCCAGCAGCTTAGTCACAGCGTACTCCTACGAGCAGTACTTC.

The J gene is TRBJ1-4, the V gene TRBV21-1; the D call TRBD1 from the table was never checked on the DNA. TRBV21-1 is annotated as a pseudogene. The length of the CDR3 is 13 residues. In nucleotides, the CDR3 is TGTGCCAGCTCCGGGGGGCCCGATGAAAAACTGTTTTTT. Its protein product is CASSGGPDEKLFF.

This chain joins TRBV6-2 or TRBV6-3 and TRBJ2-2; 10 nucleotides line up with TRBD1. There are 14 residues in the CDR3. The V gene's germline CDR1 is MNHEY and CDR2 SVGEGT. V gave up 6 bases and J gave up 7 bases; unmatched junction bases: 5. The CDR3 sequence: CASRGQGTGGELFF. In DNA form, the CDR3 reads TGTGCCAGCAGGGGACAGGGGACCGGCGGGGAGCTGTTTTTT.

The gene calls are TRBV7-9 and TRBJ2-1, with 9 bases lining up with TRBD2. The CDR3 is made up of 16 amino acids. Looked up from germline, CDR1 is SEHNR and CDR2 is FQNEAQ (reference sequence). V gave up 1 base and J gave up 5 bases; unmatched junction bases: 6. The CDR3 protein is CASSLVSSGANNEQFF. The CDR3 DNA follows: TGTGCCAGCAGCTTAGTCTCTAGCGGGGCAAACAATGAGCAGTTCTTC.

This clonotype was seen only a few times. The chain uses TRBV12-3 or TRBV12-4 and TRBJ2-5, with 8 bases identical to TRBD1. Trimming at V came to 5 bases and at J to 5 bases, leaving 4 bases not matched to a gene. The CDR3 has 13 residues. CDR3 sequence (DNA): TGTGCCAGCAGTGACAGGGGTAGGGAGACCCAGTACTTC. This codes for CASSDRGRETQYF.

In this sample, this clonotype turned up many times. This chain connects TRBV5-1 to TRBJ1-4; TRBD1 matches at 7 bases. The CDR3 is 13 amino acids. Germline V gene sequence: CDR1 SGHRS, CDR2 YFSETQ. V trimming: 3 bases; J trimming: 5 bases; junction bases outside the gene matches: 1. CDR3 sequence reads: CASSSGQNEKLFF. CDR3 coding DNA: TGCGCCAGCAGCTCGGGACAGAATGAAAAACTGTTTTTT.

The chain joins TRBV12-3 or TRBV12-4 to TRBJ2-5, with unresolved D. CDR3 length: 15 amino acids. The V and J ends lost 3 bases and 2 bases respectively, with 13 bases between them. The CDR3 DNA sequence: TGTGCCAGCAGTTTGACGGCCAGAAAGCAAGAGACCCAGTACTTC. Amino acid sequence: CASSLTARKQETQYF.

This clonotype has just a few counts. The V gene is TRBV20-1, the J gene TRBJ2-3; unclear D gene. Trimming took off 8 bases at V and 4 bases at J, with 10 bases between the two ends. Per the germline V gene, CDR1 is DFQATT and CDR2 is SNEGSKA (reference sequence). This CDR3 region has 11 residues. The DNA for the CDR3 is TGCAGTCCCGAATGGGCAGATACGCAGTATTTT. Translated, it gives CSPEWADTQYF.

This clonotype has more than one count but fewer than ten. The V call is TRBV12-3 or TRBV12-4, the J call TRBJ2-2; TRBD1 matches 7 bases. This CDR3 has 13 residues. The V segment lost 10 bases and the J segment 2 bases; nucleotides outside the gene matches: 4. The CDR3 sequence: CATGTANTGELFF. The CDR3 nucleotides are TGTGCCACCGGGACAGCCAACACCGGGGAGCTGTTTTTT.

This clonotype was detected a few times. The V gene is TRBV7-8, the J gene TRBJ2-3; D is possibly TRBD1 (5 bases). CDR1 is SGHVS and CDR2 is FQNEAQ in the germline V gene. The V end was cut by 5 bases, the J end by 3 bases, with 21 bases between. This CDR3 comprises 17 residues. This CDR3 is CASSPGVVGQGTDTQYF. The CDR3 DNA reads TGTGCCAGCAGCCCCGGCGTAGTGGGCCAGGGAACAGATACGCAGTATTTT.

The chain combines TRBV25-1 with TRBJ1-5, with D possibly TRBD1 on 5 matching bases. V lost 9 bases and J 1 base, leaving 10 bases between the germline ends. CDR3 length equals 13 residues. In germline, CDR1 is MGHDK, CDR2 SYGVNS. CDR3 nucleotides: TGTGCCAGTCAGGGAGCAAGCAATCAGCCCCAGCATTTT. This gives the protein CASQGASNQPQHF.

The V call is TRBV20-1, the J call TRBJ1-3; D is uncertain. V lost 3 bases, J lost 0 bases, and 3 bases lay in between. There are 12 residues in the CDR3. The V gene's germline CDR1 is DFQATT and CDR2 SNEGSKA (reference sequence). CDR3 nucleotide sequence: TGCAGTGCTAGGTTCTCTGGAAACACCATATATTTT. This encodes CSARFSGNTIYF.

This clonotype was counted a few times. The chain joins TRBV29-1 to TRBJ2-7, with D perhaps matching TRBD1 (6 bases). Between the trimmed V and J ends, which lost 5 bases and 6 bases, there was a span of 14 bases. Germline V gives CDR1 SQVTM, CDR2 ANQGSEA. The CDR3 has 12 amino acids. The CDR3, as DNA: TGCAGCGTTACCCGGGACACCGGCGAGCAGTACTTC. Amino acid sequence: CSVTRDTGEQYF.